The subject of this entry is one T cell receptor beta chain. The antigen is unknown. The method was immunoSEQ multiplex PCR; TCRdb's version includes in-frame clones alone and lacks a portion of them. The sample records about 820,000 clones, 85% to 95% being singletons. The source of the sample is a study of shared clonotypes between healthy human individuals. As for the study in general: The plates for each donor numbered three CD4 naive, three CD4 memory, two CD8 naive and one CD8 memory.

Germline CDR1 is LNHDA and CDR2 is SQIVND (reference sequence). Trimming cost V 5 bases and J 4 bases; bases outside gene matches: 10. CDR3 size: 15 residues. It was CD45RO-negative cells, positively selected for CCR7, that made up naive CD8 cells, with terminally differentiated effector memory CD45RA+ cells excluded. Overall study findings and caveats: The study generally estimated greater richness for naive than memory subsets. Clonotype sharing among donors, it was expected, would be affected by sequencing depth. Relative to their counterparts shared across all four donors, non-shared clonotypes exhibited diminished generation probabilities.

The gene calls are TRBV19 and TRBJ1-1; 7 nucleotides match TRBD1. The TCR comes from a man aged 25 to 40 in good health. The sequencing input was naive CD8+ T cells sorted from blood. CDR3 coding DNA: TGTGCCAGTAGTGTACCCTCGGGACAGCTCACTGAAGCTTTCTTT. Its translation is CASSVPSGQLTEAFF.